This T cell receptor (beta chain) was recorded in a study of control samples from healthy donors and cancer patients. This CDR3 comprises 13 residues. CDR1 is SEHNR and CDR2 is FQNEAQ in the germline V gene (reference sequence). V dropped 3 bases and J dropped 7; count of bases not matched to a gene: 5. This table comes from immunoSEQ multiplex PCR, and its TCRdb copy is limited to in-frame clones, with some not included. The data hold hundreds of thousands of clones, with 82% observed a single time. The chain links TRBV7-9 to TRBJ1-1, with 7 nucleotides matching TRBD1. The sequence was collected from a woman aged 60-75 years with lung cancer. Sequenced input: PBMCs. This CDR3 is CASSFTGQNEAFF. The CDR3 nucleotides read TGTGCCAGCAGCTTTACGGGACAGAATGAAGCTTTCTTT.